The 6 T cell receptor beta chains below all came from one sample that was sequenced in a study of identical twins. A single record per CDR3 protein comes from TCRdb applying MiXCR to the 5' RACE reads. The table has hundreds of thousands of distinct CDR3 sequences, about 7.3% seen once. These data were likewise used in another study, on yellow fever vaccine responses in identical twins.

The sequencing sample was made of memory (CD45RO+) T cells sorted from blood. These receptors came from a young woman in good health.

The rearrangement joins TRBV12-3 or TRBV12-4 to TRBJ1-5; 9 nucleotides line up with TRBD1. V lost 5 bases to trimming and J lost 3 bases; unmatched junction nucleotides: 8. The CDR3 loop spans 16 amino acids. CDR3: CASSGTGRGYNQPQHF. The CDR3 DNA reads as TGTGCCAGCAGTGGGACAGGGAGGGGGTACAATCAGCCCCAGCATTTT.

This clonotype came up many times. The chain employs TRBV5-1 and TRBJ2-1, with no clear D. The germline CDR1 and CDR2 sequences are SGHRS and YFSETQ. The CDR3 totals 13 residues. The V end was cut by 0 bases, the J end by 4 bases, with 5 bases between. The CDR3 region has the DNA TGCGCCAGCAGCTTGGAAAGATACAATGAGCAGTTCTTC. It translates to CASSLERYNEQFF.

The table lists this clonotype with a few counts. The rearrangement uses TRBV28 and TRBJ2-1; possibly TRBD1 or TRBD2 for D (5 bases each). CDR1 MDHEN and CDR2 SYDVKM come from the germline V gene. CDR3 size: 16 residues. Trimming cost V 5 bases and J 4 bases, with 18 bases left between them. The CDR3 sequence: CASSPDSWGPYNEQFF. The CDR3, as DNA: TGTGCCAGCAGTCCAGACAGTTGGGGACCATACAATGAGCAGTTCTTC.

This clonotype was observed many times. The CDR3 here is CASSPQTGLLTNFGTIYF. The CDR3 DNA follows: TGTGCCAGCAGTCCCCAGACAGGTCTCTTGACTAACTTCGGGACCATATATTTT. V is TRBV12-3 or TRBV12-4 and J is TRBJ1-3, with a possible D match to TRBD1 (6 bases). V gave up 5 bases and J gave up 10 bases, with 30 bases separating them. The CDR3 extends over 18 amino acids.

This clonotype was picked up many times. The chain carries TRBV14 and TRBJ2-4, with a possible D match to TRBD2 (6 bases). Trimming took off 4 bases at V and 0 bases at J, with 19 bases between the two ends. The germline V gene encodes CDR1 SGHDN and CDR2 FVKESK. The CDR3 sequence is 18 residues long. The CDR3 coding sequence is TGTGCCAGCAGCCCGGGGACTGCGGGGACTCTAGCCAAAAACATTCAGTACTTC. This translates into CASSPGTAGTLAKNIQYF.

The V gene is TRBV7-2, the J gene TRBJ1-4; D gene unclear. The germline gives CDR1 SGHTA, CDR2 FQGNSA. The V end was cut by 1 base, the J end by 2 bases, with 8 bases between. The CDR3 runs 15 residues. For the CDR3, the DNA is TGTGCCAGCAGCTTAGGAGGTCTGACTAATGAAAAACTGTTTTTT. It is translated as CASSLGGLTNEKLFF. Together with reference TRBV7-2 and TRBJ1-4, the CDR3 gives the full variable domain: GAGVSQSPSNKVTEKGKDVELRCDPISGHTALYWYRQSLGQGLEFLIYFQGNSAPDKSGLPSDRFSAERTGGSVSTLTIQRTQQEDSAVYLCASSLGGLTNEKLFFGSGTQLSVL.